The 25 T cell receptor beta chains given below trace back to one sample, sequenced in a study of Ad26.COV2.S vaccination and SARS-CoV-2 variants. The method was immunoSEQ multiplex PCR; TCRdb's version includes in-frame clones alone and lacks a portion of them. The table includes some 370,000 clones, 83% detected once. Treatment in this sample: around 19 received Ad26.COV2.S at low or high dose, single or two shots; five or six received placebo; per-sample allocation not given. Specimen acquisition occurred on day 63 following the initial vaccine or placebo injection. The material was peripheral blood, obtained in a trial of Ad26.COV2.S vaccine versus placebo. These receptors all stem from a person aged 18-60 years who received the Ad26.COV2.S COVID-19 vaccine or a placebo.

CDR3 protein: CASSSGTSGITGELFF. The CDR3 region has the DNA TGCGCCAGCAGCTCTGGGACTAGCGGGATCACCGGGGAGCTGTTTTTT. The chain joins TRBV5-1 to TRBJ2-2; 13 bases map to TRBD2. The CDR3 spans 16 residues. Germline assignment: CDR1 SGHRS and CDR2 YFSETQ. J lost 4 bases, V lost 3 bases, and 3 bases had no gene match.

This clone has only a few counts. The V and J genes are TRBV18 and TRBJ1-3; D is ambiguous. The CDR3 has 14 residues. In germline, CDR1 is KGHSH, CDR2 LQKENI. Trimming took off 1 base at V and 4 bases at J, with 8 bases between the two ends. CDR3 loop: CASSPQAGGNTIYF. CDR3 nucleotide sequence: TGTGCCAGCTCACCACAGGCGGGAGGAAACACCATATATTTT.

The chain joins TRBV2 to TRBJ2-1, with no clear D. Deletions cut 4 bases from V and 4 bases from J, with 8 bases between. The CDR3 loop spans 13 amino acids. In germline, CDR1 is SNHLY, CDR2 FYNNEI. The DNA of the CDR3 is TGTGCCAGCAGTGTGTGGCTTTACAATGAGCAGTTCTTC. This translates into CASSVWLYNEQFF.

The CDR3 bases are TGTGCCAGCAGCTTAGCAGGGGCCTTCTTCTATGGCTACACCTTC. It codes for CASSLAGAFFYGYTF. The chain joins TRBV11-2 to TRBJ1-2; D may be TRBD1 (6 bases). With 1 base removed from V and 4 bases from J, the gap between germline ends came to 13 bases. This CDR3 spans 15 amino acids. Germline V gene lookup returns CDR1 SGHAT and CDR2 FQNNGV.

V is TRBV5-1 and J is TRBJ2-5; no clear D gene. Trimming stripped 9 bases from V and 1 base from J, with 13 bases between. The germline V gene has CDR1 SGHRS and CDR2 YFSETQ. The CDR3 runs to 13 residues. DNA of the CDR3: TGCGCCACCAGAAAGGGTTCCCAAGAGACCCAGTACTTC. This sequence encodes CATRKGSQETQYF.

The chain recombines TRBV19 with TRBJ2-7; TRBD1 matches 9 bases. Germline CDR1 LNHDA, CDR2 SQIVND (reference sequence). The CDR3 has 14 residues. J was trimmed by 0 bases and V by 9 bases; bases with no gene match: 6. The CDR3 DNA is TGTGCCAGCCACGGACAGGGGCCCTCCTACGAGCAGTACTTC. Encoded protein: CASHGQGPSYEQYF.

This chain links TRBV7-9 with TRBJ1-1; 8 bases are a match to TRBD1. Germline assignment: CDR1 SEHNR and CDR2 FQNEAQ (reference sequence). This CDR3 region has 13 residues. Unmatched junction bases numbered 9, after V lost 8 bases and J lost 7 bases. The CDR3 DNA sequence: TGTGCCAGCGATGGACAGGGTATGGATGAAGCTTTCTTT. Translated: CASDGQGMDEAFF.

The rearrangement uses TRBV19 and TRBJ1-2; TRBD1 aligns across 7 bases. Trimming cost V 5 bases and J 4 bases; bases outside gene matches: 4. CDR1 and CDR2 (germline): LNHDA, SQIVND (reference sequence). The CDR3 extends over 13 amino acids. CDR3 bases: TGTGCCAGTAGTGGGGGACAGATCTATGGCTACACCTTC. It encodes CASSGGQIYGYTF.

The rearrangement joins TRBV19 to TRBJ2-7; 12 nucleotides align to TRBD2. This CDR3 has 17 residues. J was trimmed by 2 bases and V by 10 bases; bases with no gene match: 15. CDR1 LNHDA and CDR2 SQIVND come from the germline V gene (reference sequence). CDR3 DNA sequence: TGTGCCACCCGACGGCGGACTAGCGGGACTGAACCCTACGAGCAGTACTTC. This gives the protein CATRRRTSGTEPYEQYF.

The CDR3 nucleotides are TGTGCCAGCAGTGAGGGTCAGGGTGGCACCGGGGAGCTGTTTTTT. This translates into CASSEGQGGTGELFF. J is TRBJ2-2 and V is TRBV25-1, with a weak D call TRBD1 (5 bases). Per germline, CDR1 MGHDK and CDR2 SYGVNS. The CDR3 extends over 15 amino acids. V dropped 3 bases and J dropped 4 bases, with 12 bases sitting between them.

The chain links TRBV19 to TRBJ1-2; D is ambiguous. This CDR3 is built from 14 residues. Germline-derived CDR1 and CDR2 are LNHDA and SQIVND (reference sequence). The V end lost 7 bases, the J end lost 3 bases, and 15 bases lay between the germline ends. CDR3 loop: CASNMRRRDYGYTF. CDR3 DNA: TGTGCCAGTAATATGCGCCGGCGAGACTATGGCTACACCTTC.

The chain has TRBV2 and TRBJ1-4; possible D gene TRBD1, 5 bases. This CDR3 has 13 amino acids. Germline V gives CDR1 SNHLY, CDR2 FYNNEI. V was clipped by 3 bases and J by 5 bases, with 7 bases between them. The CDR3 sequence: CASSETVNEKLFF. Written as DNA, the CDR3 is TGTGCCAGCAGTGAGACAGTAAATGAAAAACTGTTTTTT.

The chain links TRBV24-1 to TRBJ2-2; TRBD1 is a possible D gene (6 bases). The V gene lost 4 bases and the J gene lost 1 base, with 6 bases spanning the gap. Germline V gene data show CDR1 as KGHDR and CDR2 as SFDVKD. The CDR3 is 14 amino acids. The CDR3 DNA is TGTGCCACCAGTGAGACAGGGAACACCGGGGAGCTGTTTTTT. Translation gives CATSETGNTGELFF.

The V call is TRBV9, the J call TRBJ1-1; possibly TRBD1 for D (6 bases). The V gene lost 0 bases and the J gene lost 3 bases, with 12 bases spanning the gap. CDR1 and CDR2 (germline): SGDLS, YYNGEE. The CDR3 totals 15 residues. The CDR3 region has the DNA TGTGCCAGCAGCGTAGCGGCGGGGACATACACTGAAGCTTTCTTT. Amino acid sequence: CASSVAAGTYTEAFF. The full variable domain, in which reference TRBV9 and TRBJ1-1 provide the parts outside the CDR3, is DSGVTQTPKHLITATGQRVTLRCSPRSGDLSVYWYQQSLDQGLQFLIQYYNGEERAKGNILERFSAQQFPDLHSELNLSSLELGDSALYFCASSVAAGTYTEAFFGQGTRLTVV.

The chain employs TRBV19 and TRBJ2-5; D is unclear. V was pared by 3 bases and J by 6 bases, with 11 bases between. The CDR3 contains 13 residues. Germline-derived CDR1 and CDR2 are LNHDA and SQIVND (reference sequence). The CDR3 is CASSISESKTQYF. The DNA for the CDR3 is TGTGCCAGTAGTATTTCGGAAAGCAAGACCCAGTACTTC.

The V gene is TRBV9, the J gene TRBJ2-5; 7 nucleotides align to TRBD2. CDR1 and CDR2 from the germline V gene are SGDLS and YYNGEE. J gave up 1 base and V 4 bases, and 7 bases lay outside the gene matches. This CDR3 has 15 residues. DNA for the CDR3: TGTGCCAGCAGCTCCAACGCGGGGGTCCAAGAGACCCAGTACTTC. Its protein is CASSSNAGVQETQYF.

The gene calls are TRBV12-3 or TRBV12-4 and TRBJ1-5; no clear D. The CDR3 sequence is 12 residues long. The V end was cut by 0 bases, the J end by 9 bases, with 6 bases between. DNA of the CDR3: TGTGCCAGCAGTTTAGCGATCCCGCCCCAGCATTTT. Translation gives CASSLAIPPQHF.

The genes are TRBV19 and TRBJ1-2; D remains unclear. The V end was cut by 4 bases, the J end by 8 bases, with 14 bases between. The CDR3 spans 13 residues. The germline V gene has CDR1 LNHDA and CDR2 SQIVND (reference sequence). The CDR3 region is CASSTLGAGGYTF. The CDR3 nucleotides read TGTGCCAGTAGTACCCTCGGAGCTGGGGGCTACACCTTC.

The chain is built from TRBV29-1 and TRBJ2-7, with TRBD1 matching over 10 bases. J was trimmed by 6 bases and V by 5 bases; bases with no gene match: 7. CDR3 size: 13 residues. CDR1 and CDR2 from the germline V gene are SQVTM and ANQGSEA. Written as DNA, the CDR3 is TGCAGCGTTACCGGGACAGGGGAGGGCGAGCAGTACTTC. Protein product: CSVTGTGEGEQYF.

The chain couples TRBV6-1 to TRBJ2-4, with D tentatively TRBD2 (6 bases). Trimming stripped 4 bases from V and 1 base from J, with 14 bases between. CDR1 MNHNS and CDR2 SASEGT come from the germline V gene. The CDR3 loop spans 16 amino acids. DNA of the CDR3: TGTGCCAGCAGTGGGCAACCGGGACTGGCCAAAAACATTCAGTACTTC. Its protein is CASSGQPGLAKNIQYF.

The table lists this clone with a count of one. V is TRBV3-1 (or the pseudogene TRBV3-2) and J is TRBJ2-1; 16 positions match TRBD2. CDR3 length: 17 residues. V was pared by 2 bases and J by 14 bases, with 12 bases of the junction left unmatched. Germline V gene sequence: CDR1 LGHDT, CDR2 YNNKEL (reference sequence). The CDR3 loop reads CASSQIDGTSGRADEFF. Here the CDR3 DNA reads TGTGCCAGCAGCCAAATAGATGGGACTAGCGGGAGGGCTGATGAGTTCTTC.

With respect to this clone: Other DNA sequences within the sample encode an identical CDR3. The V gene is TRBV9, the J gene TRBJ1-4; D is undetermined. Trimming stripped 2 bases from V and 0 bases from J, with 8 bases between. From germline, CDR1 is SGDLS and CDR2 YYNGEE. The CDR3 is 15 residues long. CDR3 sequence reads: CASSVLGATNEKLFF. The DNA of the CDR3 is TGTGCCAGCAGCGTGCTCGGAGCAACTAATGAAAAACTGTTTTTT.

This clone was detected once. This chain connects TRBV5-4 to TRBJ1-4, with 10 bases lining up with TRBD1. Trimming at V came to 4 bases and at J to 7 bases, leaving 4 bases not matched to a gene. This CDR3 comprises 14 residues. CDR1 is SGHNT and CDR2 is YYREEE in the germline V gene (reference sequence). The CDR3 here is CASSRDRGSEKLFF. In DNA form, the CDR3 reads TGTGCCAGCAGCCGGGACAGGGGATCTGAAAAACTGTTTTTT.

The chain uses TRBV12-3 or TRBV12-4 and TRBJ2-2; possible D gene TRBD1, 6 bases. Trimming left V 4 bases short and J 6 bases short, with 9 bases between. The CDR3 extends over 13 amino acids. CDR3 nucleotides: TGTGCCAGCAGTTCACCAGGGGCCGGGGAGCTGTTTTTT. It encodes CASSSPGAGELFF.

This chain connects TRBV6-5 to TRBJ1-2; D unresolved. The CDR3 extends over 13 amino acids. Germline CDR1 MNHEY, CDR2 SVGAGI. V lost 8 bases and J lost 0, with 10 bases in between. This CDR3 reads CASQGRTNYGYTF. CDR3 sequence (DNA): TGTGCCAGCCAAGGACGGACTAACTATGGCTACACCTTC.